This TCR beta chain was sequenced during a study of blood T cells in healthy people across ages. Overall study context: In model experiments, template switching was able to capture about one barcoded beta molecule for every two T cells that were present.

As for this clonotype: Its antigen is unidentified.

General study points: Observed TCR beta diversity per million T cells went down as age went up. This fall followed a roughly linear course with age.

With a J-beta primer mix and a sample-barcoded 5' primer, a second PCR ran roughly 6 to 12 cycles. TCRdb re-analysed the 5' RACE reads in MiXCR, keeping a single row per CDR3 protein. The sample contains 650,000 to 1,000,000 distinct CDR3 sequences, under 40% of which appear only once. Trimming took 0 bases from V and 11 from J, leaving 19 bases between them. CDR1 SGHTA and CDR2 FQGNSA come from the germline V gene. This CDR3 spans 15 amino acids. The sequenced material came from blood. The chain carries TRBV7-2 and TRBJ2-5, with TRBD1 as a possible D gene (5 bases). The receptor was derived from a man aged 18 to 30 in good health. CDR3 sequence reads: CASSLANPRVNEQYF. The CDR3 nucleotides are TGTGCCAGCAGCTTAGCCAATCCCAGGGTCAATGAGCAGTACTTC.